The source of this T cell receptor beta chain is a study of blood T cell repertoires in COVID-19. Overall study: Specimens from acute and convalescent COVID-19 originated in the United States, Italy and Spain. PBMCs, B-cell-depleted T cells, or T cells provided the cDNA or gDNA that made up the material.

In the authors' methods: How many nucleated cells were present was estimated from reference gene primer amplification. The data were produced by immunoSEQ multiplex PCR, yet TCRdb's version contains in-frame clones alone and is incomplete. V, J and clone size are those of that table, while D and trimming were read from the DNA. The data contain about 50,000 clones, 84% of them seen just once; the ten biggest clones take up under 9%. V was cut by 0 bases and J by 5 bases, with 13 bases left in between. The germline V gene encodes CDR1 GTSNPN and CDR2 SVGIG (reference sequence). The length of the CDR3 is 14 residues.

The gene calls are TRBV30 and TRBJ2-5; the D gene is possibly TRBD1 (6 bases). What was sequenced was peripheral blood. This sequence originates from a human donor in a cohort sampled during active COVID-19. Written as DNA, the CDR3 is TGTGCCTGGAGTGTCAGGGGACGAGGGGAGACCCAGTACTTC. As protein: CAWSVRGRGETQYF.